This entry concerns a single TCR beta chain. This sample was taken from a study of spatial heterogeneity in lung cancer. TCRdb independently ran MiXCR on the 5' RACE reads; one entry per CDR3 protein. The data contain about 47,000 distinct CDR3 sequences, approximately 12% of them seen just once; the ten biggest clones take up roughly 32%. This sample's time point: blood at routine non-recurrence follow-up after resection. Sample: PBMCs, taken at follow-up. This sequence originates from a male donor with early-stage non-small cell lung cancer.

The CDR3, as DNA: TGCAGTGCTAGACCACTTCCAGGGCGCACTGAAGCTTTCTTT. Residues: CSARPLPGRTEAFF. This chain joins TRBV20-1 and TRBJ1-1; TRBD1 is a possible D gene (5 bases). The germline V and J ends were trimmed by 2 bases and 4 bases, with 14 bases remaining between them. Germline V CDR1 and CDR2: DFQATT, SNEGSKA (reference sequence). The CDR3 is 14 amino acids.